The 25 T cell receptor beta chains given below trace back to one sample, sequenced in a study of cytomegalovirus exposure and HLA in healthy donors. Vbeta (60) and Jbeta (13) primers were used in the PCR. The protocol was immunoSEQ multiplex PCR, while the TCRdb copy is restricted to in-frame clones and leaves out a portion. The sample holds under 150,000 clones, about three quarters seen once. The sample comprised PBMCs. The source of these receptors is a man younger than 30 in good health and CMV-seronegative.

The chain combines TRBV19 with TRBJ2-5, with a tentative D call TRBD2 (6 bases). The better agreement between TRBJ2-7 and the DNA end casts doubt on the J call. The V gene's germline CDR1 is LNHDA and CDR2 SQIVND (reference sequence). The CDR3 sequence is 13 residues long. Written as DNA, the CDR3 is TGTGCCAGTATGCCCCCGGGAGCTTACGAGCAGTACTTC. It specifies CASMPPGAYEQYF.

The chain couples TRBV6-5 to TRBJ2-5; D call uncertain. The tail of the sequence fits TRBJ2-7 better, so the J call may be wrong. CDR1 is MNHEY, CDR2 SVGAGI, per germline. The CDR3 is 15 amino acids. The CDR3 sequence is CASSYSRQVTYEQYF. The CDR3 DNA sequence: TGTGCCAGCAGTTACTCCCGGCAGGTCACCTACGAGCAGTACTTC.

Here the CDR3 reads CASSAGAGQETQYF. The CDR3 DNA follows: TGTGCCAGCAGCGCTGGGGCGGGGCAAGAGACCCAGTACTTC. This chain connects TRBV9 to TRBJ2-5; the D gene is possibly TRBD2 (6 bases). With 3 bases removed from V and 2 bases from J, the gap between germline ends came to 11 bases. CDR1 SGDLS and CDR2 YYNGEE come from the germline V gene. There are 14 residues in the CDR3. The full variable domain, completed using reference TRBV9 and TRBJ2-5, is DSGVTQTPKHLITATGQRVTLRCSPRSGDLSVYWYQQSLDQGLQFLIQYYNGEERAKGNILERFSAQQFPDLHSELNLSSLELGDSALYFCASSAGAGQETQYFGPGTRLLVL.

CDR3 amino acids: CASSSQGAFSYEQYF. The CDR3 DNA reads as TGTGCCAGCAGCTCACAGGGGGCGTTTTCCTACGAGCAGTACTTC. The chain has TRBV5-5 and TRBJ2-7; 9 bases are shared with TRBD1. This CDR3 spans 15 amino acids. V lost 3 bases, J lost 1 base, and 5 bases stayed unmatched. Germline V gives CDR1 SGHKS, CDR2 YYEKEE (reference sequence).

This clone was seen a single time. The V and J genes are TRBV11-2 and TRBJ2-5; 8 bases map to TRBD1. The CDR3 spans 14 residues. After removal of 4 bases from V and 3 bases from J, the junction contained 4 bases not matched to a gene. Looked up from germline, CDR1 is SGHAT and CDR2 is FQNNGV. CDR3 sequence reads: CASSSYRGEETQYF. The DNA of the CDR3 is TGTGCCAGCAGCTCGTACAGGGGGGAAGAGACCCAGTACTTC.

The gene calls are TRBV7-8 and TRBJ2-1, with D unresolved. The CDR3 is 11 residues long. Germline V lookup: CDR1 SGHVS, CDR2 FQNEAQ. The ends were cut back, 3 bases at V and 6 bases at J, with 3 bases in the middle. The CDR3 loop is CASSFFNEQFF. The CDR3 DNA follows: TGTGCCAGCAGCTTCTTCAATGAGCAGTTCTTC.

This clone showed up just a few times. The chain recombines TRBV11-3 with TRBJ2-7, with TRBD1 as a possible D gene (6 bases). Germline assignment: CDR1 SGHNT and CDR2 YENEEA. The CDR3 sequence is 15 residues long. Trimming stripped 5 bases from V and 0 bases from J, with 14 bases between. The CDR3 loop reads CASSPRGIYSYEQYF. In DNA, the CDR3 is TGTGCCAGCAGCCCCAGGGGAATCTACTCCTACGAGCAGTACTTC.

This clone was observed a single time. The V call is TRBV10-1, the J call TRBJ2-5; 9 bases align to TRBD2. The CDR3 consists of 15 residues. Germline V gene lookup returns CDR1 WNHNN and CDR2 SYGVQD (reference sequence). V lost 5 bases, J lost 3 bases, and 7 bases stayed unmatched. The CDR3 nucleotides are TGCGCCAGCAGTCCTGGGCGGGAGGGCAAAGAGACCCAGTACTTC. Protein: CASSPGREGKETQYF.

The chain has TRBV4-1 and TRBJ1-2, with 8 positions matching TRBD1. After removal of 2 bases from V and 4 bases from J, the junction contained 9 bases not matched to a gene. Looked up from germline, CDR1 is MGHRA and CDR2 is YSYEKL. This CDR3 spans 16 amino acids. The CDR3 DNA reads TGCGCCAGCAGCCAACCGACGGACAGGGCGGGCTATGGCTACACCTTC. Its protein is CASSQPTDRAGYGYTF.

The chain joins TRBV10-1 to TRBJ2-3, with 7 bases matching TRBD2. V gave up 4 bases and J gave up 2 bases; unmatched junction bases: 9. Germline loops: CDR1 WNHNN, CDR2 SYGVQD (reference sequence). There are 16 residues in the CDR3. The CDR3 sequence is CASSAGGEGTTDTQYF. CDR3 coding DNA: TGCGCCAGCAGTGCTGGGGGGGAGGGCACCACAGATACGCAGTATTTT.

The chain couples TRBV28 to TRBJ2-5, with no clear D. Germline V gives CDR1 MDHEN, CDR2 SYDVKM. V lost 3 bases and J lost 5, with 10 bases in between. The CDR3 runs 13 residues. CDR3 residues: CASSLASGETQYF. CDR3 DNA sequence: TGTGCCAGCAGTTTGGCTAGTGGGGAGACCCAGTACTTC.

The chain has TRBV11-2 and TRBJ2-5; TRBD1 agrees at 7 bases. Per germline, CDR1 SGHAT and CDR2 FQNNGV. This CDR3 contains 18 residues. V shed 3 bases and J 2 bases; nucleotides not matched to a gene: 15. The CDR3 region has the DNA TGTGCCAGCAGCTTCCACAGGGGTAAGGGGGATCAGCAAGAGACCCAGTACTTC. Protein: CASSFHRGKGDQQETQYF.

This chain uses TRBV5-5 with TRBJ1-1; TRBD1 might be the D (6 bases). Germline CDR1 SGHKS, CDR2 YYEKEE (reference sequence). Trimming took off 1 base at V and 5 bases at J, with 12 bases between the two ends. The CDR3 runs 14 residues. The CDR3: CASSLQGSVTEAFF. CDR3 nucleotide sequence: TGTGCCAGCAGCTTGCAGGGGTCGGTTACTGAAGCTTTCTTT.

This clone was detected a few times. The CDR3 DNA reads TGTGCCAGCAGCCCCTGGGCACTAGCGAGCGGGTCCAATGAGCAGTTCTTC. This encodes CASSPWALASGSNEQFF. The rearrangement uses TRBV7-6 and TRBJ2-1, with TRBD2 matching 7 bases. CDR1 and CDR2 from the germline V gene are SGHVS and FNYEAQ. This CDR3 spans 17 amino acids. The junction had 16 bases not matched to a gene; V was cut back by 5 bases and J by 6 bases.

DNA of the CDR3: TGTGCCAGCACCCTTCACCAGGGGTCGGCCAGCTCCTATAATTCACCCCTCCACTTT. As protein: CASTLHQGSASSYNSPLHF. The chain links TRBV27 to TRBJ1-6, with a weak D call TRBD1 (6 bases). V lost 7 bases to trimming and J lost 0 bases, with 22 bases between them. Germline V gene sequence: CDR1 MNHEY, CDR2 SMNVEV (reference sequence). CDR3 length: 19 amino acids.

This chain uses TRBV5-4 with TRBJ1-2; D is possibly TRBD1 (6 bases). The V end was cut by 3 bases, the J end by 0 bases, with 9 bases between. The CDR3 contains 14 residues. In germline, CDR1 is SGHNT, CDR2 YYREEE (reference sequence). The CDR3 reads CASSWDKSNYGYTF. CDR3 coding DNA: TGTGCCAGCAGCTGGGACAAGTCTAACTATGGCTACACCTTC.

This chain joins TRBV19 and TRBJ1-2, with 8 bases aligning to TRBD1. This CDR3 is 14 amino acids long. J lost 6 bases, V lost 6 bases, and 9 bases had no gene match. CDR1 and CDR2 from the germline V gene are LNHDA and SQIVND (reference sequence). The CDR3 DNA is TGTGCCAGTAGGCAGACAGGGGCAATCCATGGCTACACCTTC. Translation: CASRQTGAIHGYTF.

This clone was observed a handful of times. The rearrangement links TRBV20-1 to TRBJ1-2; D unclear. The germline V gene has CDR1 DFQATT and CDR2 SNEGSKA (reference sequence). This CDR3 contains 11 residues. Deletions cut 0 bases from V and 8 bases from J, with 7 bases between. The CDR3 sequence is CSARDFGGYTF. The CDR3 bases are TGCAGTGCTAGAGATTTCGGGGGCTACACCTTC.

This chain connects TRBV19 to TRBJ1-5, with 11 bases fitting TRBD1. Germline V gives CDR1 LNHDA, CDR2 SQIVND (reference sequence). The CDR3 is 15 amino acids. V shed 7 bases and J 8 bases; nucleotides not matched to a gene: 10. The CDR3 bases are TGTGCCAGTACCCCTCCGGGACAGGGGGATGAGCCCCAGCATTTT. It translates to CASTPPGQGDEPQHF.

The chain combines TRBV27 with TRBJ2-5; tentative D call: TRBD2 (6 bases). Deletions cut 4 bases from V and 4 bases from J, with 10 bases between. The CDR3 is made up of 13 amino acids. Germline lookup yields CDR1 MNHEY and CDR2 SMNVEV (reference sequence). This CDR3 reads CASSSREGETQYF. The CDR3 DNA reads TGTGCCAGCAGTTCGCGGGAAGGAGAGACCCAGTACTTC.

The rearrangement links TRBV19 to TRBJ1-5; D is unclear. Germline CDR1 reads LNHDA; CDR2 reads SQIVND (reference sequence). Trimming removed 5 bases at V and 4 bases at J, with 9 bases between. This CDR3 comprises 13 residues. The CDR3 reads CASSVSLNQPQHF. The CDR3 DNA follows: TGTGCCAGTAGTGTGAGTTTAAATCAGCCCCAGCATTTT.

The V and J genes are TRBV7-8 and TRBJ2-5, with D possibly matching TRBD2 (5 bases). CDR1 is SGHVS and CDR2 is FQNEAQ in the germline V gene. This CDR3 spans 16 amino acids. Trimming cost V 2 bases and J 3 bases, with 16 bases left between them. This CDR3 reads CASSLIVAEVEETQYF. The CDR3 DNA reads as TGTGCCAGCAGCTTAATTGTCGCGGAGGTGGAAGAGACCCAGTACTTC.

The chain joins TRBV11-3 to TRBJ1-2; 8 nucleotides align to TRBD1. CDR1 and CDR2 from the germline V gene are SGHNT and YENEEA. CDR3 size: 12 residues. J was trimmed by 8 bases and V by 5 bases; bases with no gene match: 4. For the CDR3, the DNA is TGTGCCAGCAGCCAACAGGGGGAAGGCTACACCTTC. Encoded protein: CASSQQGEGYTF.

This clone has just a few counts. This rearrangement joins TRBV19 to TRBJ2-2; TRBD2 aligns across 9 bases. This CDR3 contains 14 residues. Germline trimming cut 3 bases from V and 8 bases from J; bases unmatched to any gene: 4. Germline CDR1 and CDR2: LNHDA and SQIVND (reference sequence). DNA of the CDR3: TGTGCCAGTAGTATCTATAGCGGGGGAGGGGAGCTGTTTTTT. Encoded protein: CASSIYSGGGELFF. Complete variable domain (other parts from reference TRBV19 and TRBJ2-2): DGGITQSPKYLFRKEGQNVTLSCEQNLNHDAMYWYRQDPGQGLRLIYYSQIVNDFQKGDIAEGYSVSREKKESFPLTVTSAQKNPTAFYLCASSIYSGGGELFFGEGSRLTVL.

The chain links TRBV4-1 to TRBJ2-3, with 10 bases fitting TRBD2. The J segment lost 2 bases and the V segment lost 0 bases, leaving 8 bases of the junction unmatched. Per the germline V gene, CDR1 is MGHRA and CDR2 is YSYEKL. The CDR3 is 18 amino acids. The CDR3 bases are TGCGCCAGCAGCCAAGATACATATCTAGCGGGAGCCACAGATACGCAGTATTTT. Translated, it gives CASSQDTYLAGATDTQYF.